This T cell receptor (beta chain) was sequenced during a study of blood T cells in healthy people across ages (dated by TCRdb to 2013 to 2016). Background for the entire study: In model experiments, template switching captured roughly one uniquely barcoded TCR beta cDNA molecule for every two T cells. Age-related changes in TCR beta repertoire diversity were measured in the study by deep sequencing normalized with unique cDNA molecular identifiers. The donors were divided into four age groups: young (average approximately 15 years), middle-aged (roughly 42), aged (under 70) and long-lived (roughly 88). To avoid experimental bias, donors of different ages were randomly spread across the sequencing lanes. For two donors (one aged 18 to 29 and one aged 80 or older), the study analyzed two additional independent replicas of 1 million unique cDNA reads from the same blood draw. The paper's findings and limits, for the study overall: Compared with the aged group, more naive CD4+ T cells, fewer expanded clones and increased TCR diversity were shown by the long-lived group, suggesting age selection. Since profiling was done on bulk unsorted PBMCs, naive and antigen-experienced compartments could not be conclusively compared. There was a strong correlation between observed TCR beta diversity and the percentage of naive T cells measured by flow cytometry. The CMV infection status of donors was not known, potentially confounding age-related changes in expanded clonotypes. Observed TCR beta diversity per million T cells fell roughly linearly with age, and a significant reduction was already apparent by age around 39. Total diversity estimates from one million sequenced T cells were considered lower bounds and underestimates.

V gives up 4 bases and J gives up 2 bases, and the segment between their germline ends measures 13 bases. The CDR3 starts with the cysteine, ends with the phenylalanine, and has 14 residues. Only CDR3 DNA is held: 42 bases, read in frame from base 1. CDR1 and CDR2 are read off the germline V gene as SGDLS and YYNGEE. Receptors were amplified or captured by 5' RACE. This sample was sequenced with an Illumina HiSeq 2500. A second PCR of roughly 7 to 11 cycles was performed with a sample-barcoded 5' primer and a J-beta primer mix. Each TCR beta cDNA molecule received a unique molecular identifier from a template-switch 5' adaptor carrying 12 random nucleotides. Each sample yielded at least 3 million CDR3-containing paired-end reads. First-strand cDNA was synthesized from all RNA with the Mint cDNA synthesis kit, primed by a TRBC-specific oligonucleotide. Following uracil-DNA glycosylase treatment, a first 18-cycle PCR with universal primers M1SS and BC2_uni_R was performed on all cDNA. For the original study's pipeline: For normalization, 1 million high-quality reads, each with a distinct molecular identifier, were randomly selected from each sample. Instead of being binned into consensus sequences, reads with shared molecular identifiers were discarded. MiTCR, with a Q25 quality threshold and the strictest error-elimination algorithm, was used for CDR3 identification, clonotype clustering and error correction. A nonparametric unseen species model with Euler transformation was used to estimate a lower bound on total TCR beta diversity. The public reads were reprocessed in TCRdb via fastp at Q25 and MiXCR, keeping in-frame beta chains. Each CDR3 protein gets just one entry, which takes the most common genes and DNA from the rows behind it. The V and J calls and clone size come from TCRdb's table, not from the authors' own analysis. The sample records 1.5 million to 1.9 million distinct CDR3 sequences, about 45% of which are singletons. Clones ranked in the top ten supply more than 4% of the sample.

The donors were roughly 39 Caucasian individuals from Russia, aged roughly 6 to 95 years, who were systemically healthy. Around 10 milliliters of peripheral blood were collected from each donor into EDTA-treated Vacutainer tubes. Ficoll-Paque density-gradient centrifugation was used to isolate PBMCs, with at least 6.5 million per sample. Total RNA, at least 6 micrograms per sample, was extracted from PBMCs with Trizol reagent. For every donor, flow cytometry on a PBMC aliquot measured the percentage of naive CD45RAhigh/CD27high T cells. Worth noting for this clonotype: Its specific antigen is unknown. No much larger clonotype is one base removed from it; base qualities were not supplied.

The chain is encoded by TRBV9 joined to TRBJ2-7, with a tentative D gene TRBD1 over 5 matching bases. Source material: blood. This clonotype was obtained from a woman under 30 in good health. The CDR3 reads as follows: CASSPPHRTYEQYF. The sequenced DNA is TGTGCCAGCAGCCCCCCCCACAGGACCTACGAGCAGTACTTC.